The next 17 T cell receptor beta chains were all read from a single sample in a study of shared clonotypes between healthy human individuals (dated by TCRdb to the early 2020s). Library preparation used the immunoSEQ multiplex PCR assay. What TCRdb holds here is the immuneACCESS table cut down to in-frame rearrangements. Part of the clones is not present; checked against another copy, under half of the missing clones reflect an unresolved V gene, and the others are unexplained. The sample table contains 450,000 to 500,000 clones; only one count was recorded for more than 75% of them. The top ten clones comprise 9.5% to 15% of the sample. The specimen sequenced was PBMCs. The receptors stem from a woman between 40 and 50 years old in good health. Some clones in this sample may be carry-over from other donors' samples.

V usage is TRBV29-1 and J usage is TRBJ2-3, with TRBD1 matching 9 bases. CDR3 length: 14 residues. V lost 7 bases, J lost 4 bases, and 9 bases stayed unmatched. Germline CDR1 SQVTM, CDR2 ANQGSEA. The chain's CDR3 is CSAATGQGSDTQYF. The CDR3 nucleotides read TGCAGCGCCGCTACGGGACAGGGCTCAGATACGCAGTATTTT.

This clone was detected only a few times. The chain uses TRBV19 and TRBJ2-1; TRBD2 agrees at 8 bases. The germline V gene encodes CDR1 LNHDA and CDR2 SQIVND (reference sequence). V lost 9 bases and J lost 5; bases outside the gene matches: 12. The CDR3 is 15 residues long. The CDR3 nucleotides are TGTGCCAGCTACTGGACGGGAGGGCCCCACAATGAGCAGTTCTTC. It codes for CASYWTGGPHNEQFF.

The chain recombines TRBV10-2 with TRBJ2-1; 10 nucleotides line up with TRBD2. Germline CDR1 and CDR2: WSHSY and SAAADI. The V segment lost 1 base and the J segment 7 bases; nucleotides outside the gene matches: 7. This CDR3 is 16 amino acids long. The CDR3, as DNA: TGCGCCAGCAGTGAGTATAGCGGGAGGAAGAAAAATGAGCAGTTCTTC. Translating it yields CASSEYSGRKKNEQFF.

Details on this clone: The junction and the germline gene differ at one end; a read error may be behind it. This rearrangement joins TRBV11-2 to TRBJ2-7; 7 bases are shared with TRBD2. From germline, CDR1 is SGHAT and CDR2 FQNNGV. The CDR3 runs to 15 residues. The CDR3 reads CASSLAVAGIYGQYF. CDR3 sequence (DNA): TGTGCCAGCAGCTTAGCCGTAGCGGGTATCTACGGGCAGTACTTC.

On this clone: A single base separates this from a much larger clone, so it may be a read error. This CDR3 is missing its conserved last phenylalanine or tryptophan, likely due to a read error. The chain recombines TRBV11-3 with TRBJ1-4; D is ambiguous. The CDR3 runs to 10 residues. Germline assignment: CDR1 SGHNT and CDR2 YENEEA. V was shortened by 5 bases and J by 12 bases, with 7 bases between the two germline ends. CDR3: CASSTYELFL. DNA for the CDR3: TGTGCCAGCAGCACCTACGAACTGTTTCTT.

The chain recombines TRBV30 with TRBJ2-3; the match to TRBD2 covers 7 bases. J was trimmed by 4 bases and V by 3 bases; bases with no gene match: 7. This CDR3 region has 14 residues. Per germline, CDR1 GTSNPN and CDR2 SVGIG (reference sequence). CDR3 region: CAWSLGRRADTQYF. The CDR3 nucleotides are TGTGCCTGGAGCCTCGGGAGGCGGGCAGATACGCAGTATTTT. Variable domain in full (rest from reference TRBV30 and TRBJ2-3): SQTIHQWPATLVQPVGSPLSLECTVEGTSNPNLYWYRQAAGRGLQLLFYSVGIGQISSEVPQNLSASRPQDRQFILSSKKLLLSDSGFYLCAWSLGRRADTQYFGPGTRLTVL.

The chain carries TRBV29-1 and TRBJ2-1, with TRBD2 matching 8 bases. Losses at the gene ends were 4 bases for V and 7 bases for J; bases not matched to a gene: 3. Looked up from germline, CDR1 is SQVTM and CDR2 is ANQGSEA. This CDR3 comprises 12 residues. The CDR3 loop reads CSVASGLNEQFF. The CDR3 bases are TGCAGCGTTGCTAGCGGGCTGAATGAGCAGTTCTTC.

The chain joins TRBV6-5 to TRBJ1-1, with D hard to call. The CDR3 is 14 residues long. Germline V lookup: CDR1 MNHEY, CDR2 SVGAGI. Deletions cut 4 bases from V and 3 bases from J, with 12 bases between. CDR3 region: CASSSRILYTEAFF. The DNA of the CDR3 is TGTGCCAGCAGTTCAAGGATTCTCTACACTGAAGCTTTCTTT.

The CDR3 DNA sequence: TGTGCCAGCAGTGAAGGCACTACCAAATACTTC. Translation: CASSEGTTKYF. The chain recombines TRBV6-4 with TRBJ2-5; no clear D. V was clipped by 3 bases and J by 14 bases, with 13 bases between them. The CDR3 runs to 11 residues. CDR1 and CDR2 (germline): MRHNA, SNTAGT.

This CDR3 is CSVVGAGLSYEQYF. CDR3 nucleotide sequence: TGCAGCGTTGTTGGGGCAGGCCTCTCCTACGAGCAGTACTTC. The chain couples TRBV29-1 to TRBJ2-7, with D tentatively TRBD1 (5 bases). The V gene lost 4 bases and the J gene lost 0 bases, with 13 bases spanning the gap. Looked up from germline, CDR1 is SQVTM and CDR2 is ANQGSEA. The length of the CDR3 is 14 residues.

The table lists this clone with many counts. This sample also contains other DNA sequences that code for the same CDR3. The V and J genes are TRBV30 and TRBJ2-3; 8 bases match TRBD1. Losses at the gene ends were 5 bases for V and 3 bases for J; bases not matched to a gene: 7. The V gene's germline CDR1 is GTSNPN and CDR2 SVGIG (reference sequence). The CDR3 runs 14 residues. DNA for the CDR3: TGTGCCTGGGGGGGGACAGGAGCAACAGATACGCAGTATTTT. Residues: CAWGGTGATDTQYF.

With regard to this clone: The junction differs from germline at one of its ends, possibly a read error. The chain recombines TRBV5-1 with TRBJ2-7; D is perhaps TRBD2 (6 bases). The CDR3 is made up of 13 amino acids. Germline CDR1 reads SGHRS; CDR2 reads YFSETQ. The CDR3 coding sequence is TGCGCCGGCAGCCCAGACCCCGGGGGTGAGCAGTACTTC. Translating gives CAGSPDPGGEQYF.

The chain carries TRBV19 and TRBJ1-3, with D unclear. V was cut by 6 bases and J by 1 base, with 13 bases left in between. The CDR3 is 15 amino acids. Germline V gene sequence: CDR1 LNHDA, CDR2 SQIVND (reference sequence). The CDR3 DNA reads TGTGCCAGTAGGGCAGACATCGGGTCTGGAAACACCATATATTTT. It is translated as CASRADIGSGNTIYF.

The CDR3 DNA reads as TGTGCCTGGAGTGTATCTTGGGACTACGAGCAGTACTTC. Translated, it gives CAWSVSWDYEQYF. V and J are TRBV30 and TRBJ2-7; D is unclear. Germline values: CDR1 GTSNPN, CDR2 SVGIG (reference sequence). This CDR3 is 13 amino acids long. V dropped 0 bases and J dropped 3 bases, with 9 bases sitting between them. Full variable domain (rest looked up from reference TRBV30 and TRBJ2-7): SQTIHQWPATLVQPVGSPLSLECTVEGTSNPNLYWYRQAAGRGLQLLFYSVGIGQISSEVPQNLSASRPQDRQFILSSKKLLLSDSGFYLCAWSVSWDYEQYFGPGTRLTVT.

A remark on this clone: The junction and the germline gene differ at one end; a read error may be behind it. Other DNA sequences in the sample encode the same CDR3. The chain employs TRBV4-3 and TRBJ2-5; D remains ambiguous. The CDR3 is 10 residues long. Germline loops: CDR1 LGHNA, CDR2 YSLEER. CDR3 in amino acids: CASSQETQYF. The DNA for the CDR3 is TGCGCCAGCAGCCAAGAAACCCAGTACTTC.

DNA of the CDR3: TGTGCCAGCAGTCCATTTCTTCAGCCCCAGCATTTT. This translates into CASSPFLQPQHF. The chain recombines TRBV28 with TRBJ1-5; D call uncertain. CDR1 is MDHEN and CDR2 is SYDVKM in the germline V gene. The CDR3 extends over 12 amino acids. V gave up 5 bases and J gave up 6 bases, with 8 bases separating them. Full variable domain (remainder filled in from reference TRBV28 and TRBJ1-5): DVKVTQSSRYLVKRTGEKVFLECVQDMDHENMFWYRQDPGLGLRLIYFSYDVKMKEKGDIPEGYSVSREKKERFSLILESASTNQTSMYLCASSPFLQPQHFGDGTRLSIL.

There are many counts of this clone. The V gene is TRBV27, the J gene TRBJ1-1; D is ambiguous. CDR3 length: 14 amino acids. V dropped 4 bases and J dropped 5 bases, with 14 bases sitting between them. Germline assignment: CDR1 MNHEY and CDR2 SMNVEV (reference sequence). The CDR3 DNA reads TGTGCCAGCAGTTCGGCAGGCGGCCTTACTGAAGCTTTCTTT. The encoded protein is CASSSAGGLTEAFF.